The 5 T cell receptor beta chains presented below share a single source sample, sequenced in a study of blood T cell repertoires in COVID-19. Measured with immunoSEQ multiplex PCR; TCRdb has only the in-frame clones, and not every one. Of some 64,000 clones in the sample, over 75% are singletons; the top ten hold roughly a fifth. Sequencing input: peripheral blood. The receptors derive from a man older than 75 with active or convalescent COVID-19.

The chain couples TRBV6-1 to TRBJ1-2; the match to TRBD1 covers 9 bases. CDR3 length equals 12 residues. With V trimmed by 11 bases and J by 8 bases, 9 bases remained unmatched. CDR1 is MNHNS and CDR2 is SASEGT in the germline V gene. CDR3 nucleotide sequence: TGTGCCGGGCGACAGGGGGAAGGGGGCTACACCTTC. Translating gives CAGRQGEGGYTF.

This chain joins TRBV18 and TRBJ2-3, with a possible D match to TRBD2 (5 bases). Trimming took off 1 base at V and 1 base at J, with 9 bases between the two ends. CDR1 is KGHSH, CDR2 LQKENI, per germline. This CDR3 is built from 15 residues. The CDR3 DNA reads TGTGCCAGCTCACCACAGGACGGGGGCACAGATACGCAGTATTTT. The encoded protein is CASSPQDGGTDTQYF.

The V and J genes are TRBV6-5 and TRBJ2-2, with D possibly TRBD1 on 6 matching bases. V gave up 8 bases and J gave up 8 bases, with 12 bases separating them. The length of the CDR3 is 12 residues. In germline, CDR1 is MNHEY, CDR2 SVGAGI. Written as DNA, the CDR3 is TGTGCCAGCCGGTTTAGGGGGGGGGAGCTGTTTTTT. As protein: CASRFRGGELFF.

The J gene is TRBJ2-5, the V gene TRBV5-1, with 9 bases that match TRBD1. This CDR3 region has 14 residues. The germline gives CDR1 SGHRS, CDR2 YFSETQ. The trim removed 5 bases at V and 5 bases at J, leaving 7 bases unmatched. CDR3 amino acids: CASSGGTGLETQYF. The CDR3, as DNA: TGCGCCAGCAGTGGCGGGACAGGGCTGGAGACCCAGTACTTC.

The V and J genes are TRBV7-9 and TRBJ1-1; 9 positions agree with TRBD1. The CDR3 has 14 amino acids. Trimming took 7 bases from V and 4 from J; bases not matched to a gene: 7. CDR1 and CDR2 from the germline V gene are SEHNR and FQNEAQ (reference sequence). Here the CDR3 reads CASMSPDRGTEAFF. The CDR3 DNA sequence: TGTGCCAGCATGTCTCCGGACAGGGGCACTGAAGCTTTCTTT.